The 15 T cell receptor beta chains below were found in one sample sequenced in a study of shared clonotypes between healthy human individuals. The protocol was immunoSEQ multiplex PCR, while the TCRdb copy is restricted to in-frame clones and leaves out a portion. The table records 640,000 or so clones, less than 80% of them present only once. Sequencing was performed on memory CD4+ T cells sorted from blood. As to subset: CD45RA-negative fraction. All receptors derive from a woman younger than 45 in good health.

V and J are TRBV18 and TRBJ2-7; 10 nucleotides agree with TRBD2. V trimming: 6 bases; J trimming: 0 bases; junction bases outside the gene matches: 11. CDR3 size: 17 residues. Germline CDR1 is KGHSH and CDR2 is LQKENI. CDR3 sequence (DNA): TGTGCCAGCTCCCCCGGGACTAGCGTCCGCTTCTCCTACGAGCAGTACTTC. Protein product: CASSPGTSVRFSYEQYF.

This clone was observed once. A read error may be the cause here, since a much bigger clone is one base away. The chain carries TRBV11-1 and TRBJ2-2; D not certain. Trimming stripped 0 bases from V and 5 bases from J, with 4 bases between. The CDR3 is 13 amino acids. Germline values: CDR1 SGHAT, CDR2 FQDESV (reference sequence). The CDR3 here is CASSLAGTGELFF. CDR3 sequence (DNA): TGTGCCAGCAGCTTAGCGGGTACCGGGGAGCTGTTTTTT.

This chain joins TRBV9 and TRBJ2-3; TRBD2 matches 7 bases. Trimming at V came to 0 bases and at J to 4 bases, leaving 5 bases not matched to a gene. This CDR3 has 15 residues. The V gene's germline CDR1 is SGDLS and CDR2 YYNGEE. CDR3 nucleotides: TGTGCCAGCAGCGTAGGACTAGCTGTCGCAGATACGCAGTATTTT. Residues: CASSVGLAVADTQYF.

This clone appeared a single time. The chain combines TRBV14 with TRBJ1-4; possible D gene TRBD1, 5 bases. Germline V CDR1 and CDR2: SGHDN, FVKESK. The CDR3 runs to 12 residues. The ends were cut back, 5 bases at V and 8 bases at J, with 9 bases in the middle. CDR3 sequence: CASSRGLEKLFF. As DNA, the CDR3 is TGTGCCAGCAGCAGGGGATTGGAAAAACTGTTTTTT. The whole variable domain, filled in from reference TRBV14 and TRBJ1-4, reads EAGVTQFPSHSVIEKGQTVTLRCDPISGHDNLYWYRRVMGKEIKFLLHFVKESKQDESGMPNNRFLAERTGGTYSTLKVQPAELEDSGVYFCASSRGLEKLFFGSGTQLSVL.

In this sample, this clone turned up a few times. This chain uses TRBV7-2 with TRBJ1-1; D is undetermined. The CDR3 covers 13 residues. V was pared by 3 bases and J by 0 bases, with 5 bases between. CDR1 and CDR2 (germline): SGHTA, FQGNSA. CDR3 coding DNA: TGTGCCAGCAGCTTCGTACTGAACACTGAAGCTTTCTTT. This translates into CASSFVLNTEAFF. The variable domain in full, completed from reference TRBV7-2 and TRBJ1-1, reads GAGVSQSPSNKVTEKGKDVELRCDPISGHTALYWYRQSLGQGLEFLIYFQGNSAPDKSGLPSDRFSAERTGGSVSTLTIQRTQQEDSAVYLCASSFVLNTEAFFGQGTRLTVV.

The CDR3 nucleotides read TGTGCCAGCAGCCCACAGGGGGGGGCCAATCAGCCCCAGCATTTT. This encodes CASSPQGGANQPQHF. The V gene is TRBV7-9, the J gene TRBJ1-5; TRBD1 matches at 8 bases. J gave up 3 bases and V 5 bases, and 6 bases lay outside the gene matches. This CDR3 comprises 15 residues. CDR1 is SEHNR and CDR2 is FQNEAQ in the germline V gene (reference sequence). The whole variable domain, filled in from reference TRBV7-9 and TRBJ1-5, reads DTGVSQNPRHKITKRGQNVTFRCDPISEHNRLYWYRQTLGQGPEFLTYFQNEAQLEKSRLLSDRFSAERPKGSFSTLEIQRTEQGDSAMYLCASSPQGGANQPQHFGDGTRLSIL.

DNA for the CDR3: TGTGCCAGCAGCACCCGACAGGGCGGCGGTGTGGGTGAAGCTTTCTTT. It codes for CASSTRQGGGVGEAFF. V and J are TRBV11-2 and TRBJ1-1; 7 bases are a match to TRBD1. Germline trimming cut 5 bases from V and 7 bases from J; bases unmatched to any gene: 16. The CDR3 spans 16 residues. Germline lookup yields CDR1 SGHAT and CDR2 FQNNGV.

The J gene is TRBJ2-3, the V gene TRBV28; no definite D call. In germline, CDR1 is MDHEN, CDR2 SYDVKM. The CDR3 totals 14 residues. Trimming left V 1 base short and J 8 bases short, with 13 bases between. The CDR3 region is CASSLYREFGTQYF. DNA of the CDR3: TGTGCCAGCAGTTTATATCGAGAGTTCGGTACGCAGTATTTT.

The rearrangement links TRBV19 to TRBJ1-5, with D unclear. This CDR3 has 14 residues. CDR1 and CDR2 (germline): LNHDA, SQIVND (reference sequence). The V end was cut by 5 bases, the J end by 3 bases, with 11 bases between. CDR3 in DNA: TGTGCCAGTAGTCCCGCCGGGGTCAATCAGCCCCAGCATTTT. Residues: CASSPAGVNQPQHF.

The gene calls are TRBV5-4 and TRBJ2-2; 10 nucleotides agree with TRBD2. Trimming cost V 3 bases and J 6 bases; bases outside gene matches: 11. The CDR3 loop spans 17 amino acids. CDR1 and CDR2 (germline): SGHNT, YYREEE (reference sequence). The CDR3 sequence: CASSSTSGPPGSGELFF. In DNA, the CDR3 is TGTGCCAGCAGCTCGACTAGCGGGCCCCCTGGGTCCGGGGAGCTGTTTTTT.

This clone was seen a few times. This chain uses TRBV27 with TRBJ2-2; no definite D call. This CDR3 has 16 amino acids. The V gene lost 5 bases and the J gene lost 5 bases, with 18 bases spanning the gap. Germline assignment: CDR1 MNHEY and CDR2 SMNVEV (reference sequence). In DNA, the CDR3 is TGTGCCAGCAGTCCACTGGCTCCCAGCGAGACCGGGGAGCTGTTTTTT. Amino acids: CASSPLAPSETGELFF.

Note on this clone: This likely came from a read error, as a far larger clone is one base away. This same CDR3 is encoded by further DNA sequences in the sample. The chain joins TRBV15 to TRBJ1-4, with TRBD1 as a possible D gene (5 bases). The CDR3 is 14 amino acids. Germline lookup yields CDR1 LNHNV and CDR2 YYDKDF (reference sequence). Deletions cut 1 base from V and 5 bases from J, with 8 bases between. CDR3 amino acids: CATSRGQGNEKLFF. DNA of the CDR3: TGTGCCACCAGCAGAGGGCAGGGCAATGAAAAACTGTTTTTT.

The chain joins TRBV28 to TRBJ1-4; 10 bases line up with TRBD1. This CDR3 comprises 16 residues. Germline CDR1 MDHEN, CDR2 SYDVKM. Trimming took 3 bases from V and 7 from J; bases not matched to a gene: 8. Written as DNA, the CDR3 is TGTGCCAGCAGTTTTCGGCCGGGACAGGGGACTGAAAAACTGTTTTTT. It codes for CASSFRPGQGTEKLFF. Complete variable domain (other parts from reference TRBV28 and TRBJ1-4): DVKVTQSSRYLVKRTGEKVFLECVQDMDHENMFWYRQDPGLGLRLIYFSYDVKMKEKGDIPEGYSVSREKKERFSLILESASTNQTSMYLCASSFRPGQGTEKLFFGSGTQLSVL.

This chain connects TRBV14 to TRBJ1-5, with 11 bases matching TRBD1. This CDR3 contains 17 residues. V shed 2 bases and J 7 bases; nucleotides not matched to a gene: 10. Germline CDR1 is SGHDN and CDR2 is FVKESK. For the CDR3, the DNA is TGTGCCAGCAGCCAAAGCGTAGGGGGGGACAGGGGGCAGCCCCAGCATTTT. Residues: CASSQSVGGDRGQPQHF.

This sequence joins TRBV5-6 and TRBJ2-7; 10 nucleotides align to TRBD2. The CDR3 is 18 amino acids. The V gene end was trimmed by 2 bases and the J gene end by 0 bases; junction bases not matched to a gene: 11. Per germline, CDR1 SGHDT and CDR2 YYEEEE. The CDR3 reads CASSLLGLAPRSSYEQYF. For the CDR3, the DNA is TGTGCCAGCAGCTTACTGGGACTAGCGCCCAGGAGCTCCTACGAGCAGTACTTC. Complete variable domain (other parts from reference TRBV5-6 and TRBJ2-7): DAGVTQSPTHLIKTRGQQVTLRCSPKSGHDTVSWYQQALGQGPQFIFQYYEEEERQRGNFPDRFSGHQFPNYSSELNVNALLLGDSALYLCASSLLGLAPRSSYEQYFGPGTRLTVT.